This T cell receptor beta chain was documented in a study of T cells in Graves' hyperthyroidism and ophthalmopathy. With duration under 3 months, ophthalmopathy was active: Clinical Activity Score at least 3, NOSPECS at least 4. Orbital computed tomography and thyroid ultrasound, together with serum TRAb and thyroxine and clinical symptoms, were used for diagnoses. In this sample, this clonotype turned up many times. Its specificity is not known. Researchers took RNA transcripts and amplified the TCR beta CDR3 regions from them. The TCR CDR3 was amplified in a first-round RT-PCR using the HTBI primer set. Using its own MiXCR run on the multiplex PCR reads, TCRdb lists one record per CDR3 protein. The data hold about 480,000 distinct CDR3 sequences, with around a quarter observed a single time. Study results and caveats: Ophthalmopathy was model-predicted a median about 7.1 months pre-onset. Blood also carried most thyroid clonotypes expanded above 0.001.

The germline V gene has CDR1 MNHNS and CDR2 SASEGT. The CDR3 runs to 16 residues. The V gene end was trimmed by 8 bases and the J gene end by 0 bases; junction bases not matched to a gene: 5. This chain connects TRBV6-1 to TRBJ2-6, with 9 nucleotides matching TRBD1. The specimen sequenced was blood. This clonotype originated in a woman in her 30s with Graves' ophthalmopathy. The CDR3: CASGGQGDSGANVLTF. The DNA for the CDR3 is TGTGCCAGCGGGGGACAGGGAGACTCTGGGGCCAACGTCCTGACTTTC.